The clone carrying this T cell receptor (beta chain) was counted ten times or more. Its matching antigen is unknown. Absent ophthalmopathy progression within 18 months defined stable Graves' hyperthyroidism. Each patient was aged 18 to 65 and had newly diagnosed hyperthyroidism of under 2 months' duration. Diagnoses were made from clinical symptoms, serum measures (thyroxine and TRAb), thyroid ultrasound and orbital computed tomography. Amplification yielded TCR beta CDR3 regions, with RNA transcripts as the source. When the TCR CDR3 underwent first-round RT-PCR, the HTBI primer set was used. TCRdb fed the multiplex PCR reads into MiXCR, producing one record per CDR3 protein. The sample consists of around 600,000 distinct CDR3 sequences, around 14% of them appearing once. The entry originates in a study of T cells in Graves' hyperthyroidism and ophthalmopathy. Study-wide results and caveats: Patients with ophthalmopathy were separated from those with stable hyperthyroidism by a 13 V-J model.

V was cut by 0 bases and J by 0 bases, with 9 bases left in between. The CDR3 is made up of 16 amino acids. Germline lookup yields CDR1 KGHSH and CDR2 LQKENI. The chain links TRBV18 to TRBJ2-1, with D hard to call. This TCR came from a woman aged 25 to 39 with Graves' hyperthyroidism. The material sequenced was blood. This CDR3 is CASSPPGRHSYNEQFF. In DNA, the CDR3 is TGTGCCAGCTCACCACCCGGGCGCCACTCCTACAATGAGCAGTTCTTC.